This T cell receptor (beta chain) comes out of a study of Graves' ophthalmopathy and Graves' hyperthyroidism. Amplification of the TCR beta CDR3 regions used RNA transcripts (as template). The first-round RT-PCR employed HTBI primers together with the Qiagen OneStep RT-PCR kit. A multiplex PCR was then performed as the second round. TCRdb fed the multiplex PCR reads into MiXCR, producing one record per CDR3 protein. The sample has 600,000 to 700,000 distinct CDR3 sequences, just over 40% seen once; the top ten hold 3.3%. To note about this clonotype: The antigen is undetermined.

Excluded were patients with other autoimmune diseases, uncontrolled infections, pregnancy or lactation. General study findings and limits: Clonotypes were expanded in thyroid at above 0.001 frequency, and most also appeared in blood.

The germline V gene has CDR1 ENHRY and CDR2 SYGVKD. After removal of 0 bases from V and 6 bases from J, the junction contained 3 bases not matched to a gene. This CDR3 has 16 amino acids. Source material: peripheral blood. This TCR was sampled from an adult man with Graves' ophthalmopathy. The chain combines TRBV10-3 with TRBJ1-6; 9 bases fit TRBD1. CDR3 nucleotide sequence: TGTGCCATCAGTGAGTCCCGGGACAGGGTTAATTCACCCCTCCACTTT. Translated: CAISESRDRVNSPLHF.